The rows below give T cell receptor beta chains drawn from one sample of a study of T cell repertoires in cytomegalovirus infection. TCRdb ran MiXCR on the reads and lists one entry per CDR3 protein. The table lists 400,000 or so distinct CDR3 sequences, about a third of them singletons. The material sequenced was PBMCs. The receptors come from a human donor in good health (CMV status not recorded). Some clones in this sample may be carry-over from other donors' samples. The CDR3 runs from the conserved cysteine through the conserved F or W. The D gene is left open where the match is weak. Clone sizes are given selectively: once, few, many, or a class where the clone is expanded.

V gene,J gene,clone size,D gene,CDR3 protein,CDR3 DNA
TRBV20-1,TRBJ1-5,many,TRBD1,CSARQGNQPQHF,TGCAGTGCACGACAGGGAAATCAGCCCCAGCATTTT
TRBV7-8,TRBJ1-5,few,TRBD1,CASSLAAGTDSNQPQHF,TGTGCCAGCAGCTTAGCGGCAGGGACAGATAGCAATCAGCCCCAGCATTTT
TRBV7-2,TRBJ2-7,-,-,CARSTGRGDEKSF,TGTGCCAGAAGCACAGGACGGGGAGACGAGAAGTCCTTC
TRBV6-6,TRBJ1-5,-,-,CASAGGRNSNQPQHF,TGTGCCAGCGCCGGGGGGAGAAATAGCAATCAGCCCCAGCATTTT
TRBV7-9,TRBJ1-1,many,-,CASSKVRSLWQNHGEAFF,TGTGCCAGCAGCAAAGTTCGCTCTCTATGGCAGAATCACGGGGAAGCTTTCTTT
TRBV7-6,TRBJ2-1,many,TRBD2,CASSLAGGGDEQFF,TGTGCCAGCAGCTTAGCGGGGGGGGGGGATGAGCAGTTCTTC
TRBV10-1,TRBJ2-1,-,-,CASSELRGDNEQFF,TGCGCCAGCAGTGAGTTGAGGGGGGACAATGAGCAGTTCTTC
TRBV7-3,TRBJ2-2,-,-,CARSLSRVGTGELFF,TGTGCCAGAAGCTTGAGCAGGGTTGGGACCGGGGAGCTGTTTTTT
TRBV4-2,TRBJ1-2,-,TRBD1,CASSQPDRDYGYTF,TGTGCCAGCAGCCAGCCCGACAGGGACTATGGCTACACCTTC
TRBV7-6,TRBJ1-3,few,-,CASSLAGRKSSGNTIYF,TGTGCCAGCAGCTTAGCCGGACGTAAGAGCTCTGGAAACACCATATATTTT
TRBV7-6,TRBJ1-5,few,-,CASSLSGTESNQPQHF,TGTGCCAGCAGCTTGTCCGGGACTGAGAGCAATCAGCCCCAGCATTTT
TRBV11-2,TRBJ1-1,-,-,CASSPDPAGAMNTEAFF,TGTGCCAGCAGCCCCGACCCTGCAGGAGCTATGAACACTGAAGCTTTCTTT
TRBV5-5,TRBJ1-2,few,TRBD1,CASSKGQTYGYTF,TGTGCCAGCAGCAAGGGACAGACCTATGGCTACACCTTC
TRBV11-3,TRBJ2-5,-,-,CASSLDSSKGTQYF,TGTGCCAGCAGCTTGGACAGCTCCAAAGGGACCCAGTACTTC
TRBV12-3/TRBV12-4,TRBJ1-3,-,-,CASRQGIISGNTIYF,TGTGCCAGCAGACAGGGAATAATCTCTGGAAACACCATATATTTT
TRBV4-2,TRBJ1-1,few,-,CASSQDPSQGNTEAFF,TGTGCCAGCAGCCAAGATCCATCACAGGGGAACACTGAAGCTTTCTTT
TRBV6-2/TRBV6-3,TRBJ2-5,-,TRBD1,CASSYYGTAQETQYF,TGTGCCAGCAGTTATTACGGGACAGCCCAAGAGACCCAGTACTTC
TRBV7-2,TRBJ2-7,many,-,CASSPTLFQAYEQYF,TGTGCCAGCAGCCCCACTCTCTTCCAGGCCTACGAGCAGTACTTC
TRBV6-2/TRBV6-3,TRBJ2-3,-,TRBD2,CASSRGLAAATDTQYF,TGTGCCAGCAGTAGGGGACTAGCGGCCGCCACAGATACGCAGTATTTT
TRBV2,TRBJ2-7,-,-,CASGPGRSYEQYF,TGTGCCAGCGGCCCGGGACGGTCCTACGAGCAGTACTTC
TRBV5-3,TRBJ2-3,-,-,CASIPRGFTDTQYF,TGTGCCAGCATCCCCCGGGGATTCACAGATACGCAGTATTTT
TRBV6-6,TRBJ1-5,many,-,CASSYGYSNQPQHF,TGTGCCAGCAGTTATGGGTATAGCAATCAGCCCCAGCATTTT
TRBV29-1,TRBJ1-2,-,-,CSVEPHNSNYGYTF,TGCAGCGTTGAGCCGCACAACTCCAACTATGGCTACACCTTC
TRBV5-6,TRBJ2-3,-,-,CASSLWTLRDTQYF,TGTGCCAGCAGCTTGTGGACACTCAGAGATACGCAGTATTTT
TRBV29-1,TRBJ2-7,-,TRBD1,CSVETGLTYEQYF,TGCAGCGTGGAGACAGGGTTAACCTACGAGCAGTACTTC
TRBV6-2/TRBV6-3,TRBJ1-6,-,-,CATQGTWNSPLHF,TGTGCCACCCAGGGGACTTGGAATTCACCCCTCCACTTT
TRBV12-3/TRBV12-4,TRBJ2-7,few,-,CASSFSEARNTEQYF,TGTGCCAGCAGTTTTTCCGAGGCCAGAAATACCGAGCAGTACTTC
TRBV12-3/TRBV12-4,TRBJ2-2,-,TRBD1,CASRPQDRGRNTGELFF,TGTGCCAGCAGACCTCAGGACAGGGGCCGAAACACCGGGGAGCTGTTTTTT
TRBV11-2,TRBJ2-7,-,-,CASSLGPTGYEQYF,TGTGCCAGCAGCTTAGGTCCGACGGGCTACGAGCAGTACTTC
TRBV12-3/TRBV12-4,TRBJ2-7,-,TRBD1,CASSPTGGNYEQYF,TGTGCCAGCAGTCCGACAGGGGGCAACTACGAGCAGTACTTC
TRBV27,TRBJ2-3,few,TRBD1,CAAKAGDRGLTDTQYF,TGTGCCGCTAAGGCAGGGGACAGGGGGCTCACAGATACGCAGTATTTT
TRBV5-6,TRBJ1-1,-,TRBD1,CASSFGTGGSTEAFF,TGTGCCAGCAGCTTCGGGACAGGGGGAAGCACTGAAGCTTTCTTT
TRBV7-9,TRBJ1-3,-,-,CASSLIGTAGNTIYF,TGTGCCAGCAGCTTGATTGGGACTGCGGGAAACACCATATATTTT
TRBV19,TRBJ2-1,-,TRBD1,CASSRVKTGGYNEQFF,TGTGCCAGTAGTCGGGTCAAGACAGGGGGCTACAATGAGCAGTTCTTC
TRBV20-1,TRBJ2-7,few,TRBD1,CSARGTQQGAYF,TGCAGTGCTAGAGGGACTCAACAGGGGGCATACTTC
TRBV6-1,TRBJ2-7,-,TRBD2,CASSVEGLAGTYEQYF,TGTGCCAGCAGCGTTGAAGGACTAGCGGGGACCTACGAGCAGTACTTC
TRBV4-1,TRBJ1-1,few,-,CASSQDNPGVEAFF,TGCGCCAGCAGCCAAGATAACCCGGGGGTTGAAGCTTTCTTT
TRBV11-2,TRBJ2-7,once,-,CASSPPTGSLYEQYF,TGTGCCAGCAGCCCCCCTACAGGGTCTCTCTACGAGCAGTACTTC
TRBV6-1,TRBJ1-1,-,-,CASSYEGGLKTEAFF,TGTGCCAGCAGTTACGAGGGGGGCTTGAAAACTGAAGCTTTCTTT
TRBV7-9,TRBJ1-2,few,-,CASTYLFETIGYTF,TGTGCCAGCACTTATCTTTTTGAGACAATCGGCTACACCTTC
TRBV18,TRBJ1-3,-,-,CASSDGISGNTIYF,TGTGCCAGCTCAGACGGGATCTCTGGAAACACCATATATTTT
TRBV20-1,TRBJ1-2,-,TRBD1,CSAQPSRQGGYTF,TGCAGTGCCCAACCTTCTCGACAGGGCGGGTACACCTTC
TRBV7-2,TRBJ2-7,few,-,CASKRPGMYEQYF,TGTGCCAGCAAGCGCCCGGGGATGTACGAGCAGTACTTC
TRBV6-5,TRBJ2-2,-,TRBD2,CASSYMRGDTGELFF,TGTGCCAGCAGTTACATGCGGGGGGACACCGGGGAGCTGTTTTTT
TRBV7-9,TRBJ1-2,many,-,CASSLAPYGYTF,TGTGCCAGCAGCTTAGCTCCTTATGGCTACACCTTC
TRBV14,TRBJ1-2,-,TRBD1,CASSHTPGQGHYGYTF,TGTGCCAGCAGCCACACTCCGGGACAGGGGCACTATGGCTACACCTTC
TRBV12-3/TRBV12-4,TRBJ2-3,few,-,CASSLLTTDTQYF,TGTGCCAGCAGTTTATTGACCACAGATACGCAGTATTTT
TRBV20-1,TRBJ2-1,few,-,CSAQDRAYNEQFF,TGCAGTGCCCAGGACAGAGCCTACAATGAGCAGTTCTTC
TRBV27,TRBJ2-7,-,TRBD1,CASSFISGQGPYEQYF,TGTGCCAGCAGTTTTATTTCAGGACAGGGGCCCTACGAGCAGTACTTC
TRBV7-9,TRBJ2-7,many,-,CASSFPDHYEQYF,TGTGCCAGCAGCTTCCCAGACCACTACGAGCAGTACTTC